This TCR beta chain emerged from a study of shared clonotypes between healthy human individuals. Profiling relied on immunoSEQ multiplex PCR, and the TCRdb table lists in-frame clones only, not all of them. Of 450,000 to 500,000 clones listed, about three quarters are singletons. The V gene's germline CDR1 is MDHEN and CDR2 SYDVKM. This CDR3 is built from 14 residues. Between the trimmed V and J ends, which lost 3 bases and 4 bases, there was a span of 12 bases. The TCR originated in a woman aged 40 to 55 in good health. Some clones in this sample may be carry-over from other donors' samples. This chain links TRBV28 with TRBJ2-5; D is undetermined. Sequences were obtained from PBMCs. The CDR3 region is CASSFKGFLETQYF. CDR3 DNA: TGTGCCAGCAGTTTCAAAGGATTTTTAGAGACCCAGTACTTC. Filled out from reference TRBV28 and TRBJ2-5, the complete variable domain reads DVKVTQSSRYLVKRTGEKVFLECVQDMDHENMFWYRQDPGLGLRLIYFSYDVKMKEKGDIPEGYSVSREKKERFSLILESASTNQTSMYLCASSFKGFLETQYFGPGTRLLVL.